Listed here are 18 T cell receptor beta chains from one sample, sequenced in a study of siplizumab effects on memory and regulatory T cells. TCRdb keeps only in-frame clones here, not all; method: immunoSEQ multiplex PCR. The sample lists some 97,000 clones, 75% to 95% occurring once. Input material: CD4+ T cells sorted from blood. These receptors were taken from a human donor in good health. Some clones in this sample may be carry-over from other donors' samples.

The J gene is TRBJ2-1, the V gene TRBV27; perhaps TRBD1 as D (5 bases). The CDR3 is made up of 13 amino acids. V was shortened by 5 bases and J by 12 bases, with 17 bases between the two germline ends. CDR1 and CDR2 from the germline V gene are MNHEY and SMNVEV (reference sequence). The CDR3 sequence is CASSPQEAGWQFF. The CDR3 DNA follows: TGTGCCAGCAGTCCCCAAGAGGCAGGGTGGCAGTTCTTC.

This clone was seen only a few times. The chain has TRBV29-1 and TRBJ2-3; D unclear. Germline CDR1 reads SQVTM; CDR2 reads ANQGSEA. Trimming removed 8 bases from V and 1 base from J, with 10 bases in between. The CDR3 is 12 amino acids. The CDR3 bases are TGCAGCCTCCGGGTGGGCACAGATACGCAGTATTTT. Protein: CSLRVGTDTQYF.

The chain couples TRBV6-6 to TRBJ2-2; D unresolved. V was cut by 2 bases and J by 9 bases, with 4 bases left in between. From germline, CDR1 is MNHNY and CDR2 SVGAGI (reference sequence). This CDR3 comprises 11 residues. The CDR3 reads CASSYERELFF. The CDR3 DNA is TGTGCCAGCAGTTACGAGCGGGAGCTGTTTTTT.

V and J are TRBV27 and TRBJ2-1, with TRBD2 matching 8 bases. The CDR3 sequence is 13 residues long. The V gene end was trimmed by 2 bases and the J gene end by 6 bases; junction bases not matched to a gene: 0. Per germline, CDR1 MNHEY and CDR2 SMNVEV (reference sequence). CDR3 nucleotide sequence: TGTGCCAGCAGTTTAGGACTAGCCAATGAGCAGTTCTTC. This translates into CASSLGLANEQFF.

This clone was seen a single time. The rearrangement uses TRBV5-1 and TRBJ2-1; 8 nucleotides align to TRBD2. Germline V gene data show CDR1 as SGHRS and CDR2 as YFSETQ. This CDR3 is built from 13 residues. With 3 bases clipped from V and 9 bases from J, the junction kept 5 bases outside the gene matches. CDR3 region: CASSSGLAIEQFF. CDR3 coding DNA: TGCGCCAGCAGCTCAGGACTAGCCATTGAGCAGTTCTTC.

This chain joins TRBV11-2 and TRBJ1-1; TRBD1 might be the D (5 bases). The CDR3 loop spans 15 amino acids. Germline loops: CDR1 SGHAT, CDR2 FQNNGV. Trimming left V 7 bases short and J 3 bases short, with 18 bases between. As DNA, the CDR3 is TGTGCCAGCAACTCGGGGGATTTCATCGACACTGAAGCTTTCTTT. Translation: CASNSGDFIDTEAFF.

The chain has TRBV27 and TRBJ1-4, with TRBD1 matching 10 bases. The V segment lost 8 bases and the J segment 3 bases; nucleotides outside the gene matches: 6. The CDR3 runs to 15 residues. CDR1 is MNHEY, CDR2 SMNVEV, per germline (reference sequence). The CDR3 DNA sequence: TGTGCCAGCCAAGACAGGGGGCGGGCTAATGAAAAACTGTTTTTT. As protein: CASQDRGRANEKLFF.

The chain links TRBV5-1 to TRBJ1-2; no clear D gene. V was shortened by 4 bases and J by 1 base, with 11 bases between the two germline ends. The CDR3 has 14 amino acids. From germline, CDR1 is SGHRS and CDR2 YFSETQ. The CDR3 protein is CASSPGGGNYGYTF. CDR3 bases: TGCGCCAGCAGCCCAGGTGGCGGTAACTATGGCTACACCTTC.

The chain is built from TRBV7-9 and TRBJ2-1; the D gene is possibly TRBD2 (5 bases). The CDR3 sequence is 14 residues long. Germline assignment: CDR1 SEHNR and CDR2 FQNEAQ (reference sequence). The V end was cut by 4 bases, the J end by 6 bases, with 13 bases between. CDR3 sequence reads: CASSSDGRGNEQFF. The DNA for the CDR3 is TGTGCCAGCAGCTCGGACGGCCGGGGCAATGAGCAGTTCTTC.

The chain couples TRBV7-9 to TRBJ2-1; D might be TRBD1 (6 bases). The CDR3 covers 12 residues. Trimming removed 5 bases from V and 10 bases from J, with 12 bases in between. Per the germline V gene, CDR1 is SEHNR and CDR2 is FQNEAQ (reference sequence). The CDR3 sequence: CASSRTEGEQFF. The CDR3 nucleotides are TGTGCCAGCAGCCGGACAGAGGGAGAGCAGTTCTTC.

This clone came up a few times. This chain joins TRBV30 and TRBJ2-1, with 8 bases aligning to TRBD1. V dropped 3 bases and J dropped 9; count of bases not matched to a gene: 10. CDR1 and CDR2 (germline): GTSNPN, SVGIG (reference sequence). The CDR3 consists of 14 residues. CDR3 loop: CAWSIRTGLSEQFF. The CDR3 region has the DNA TGTGCCTGGAGCATTAGGACAGGGCTAAGTGAGCAGTTCTTC.

This chain connects TRBV5-1 to TRBJ2-5; the D is unclear. This CDR3 region has 14 residues. Trimming cost V 2 bases and J 5 bases, with 13 bases left between them. The germline V gene encodes CDR1 SGHRS and CDR2 YFSETQ. CDR3: CASSLSRTGETQYF. DNA of the CDR3: TGCGCCAGCAGCTTATCCCGGACCGGTGAGACCCAGTACTTC. The whole variable domain, remainder taken from reference TRBV5-1 and TRBJ2-5, is KAGVTQTPRYLIKTRGQQVTLSCSPISGHRSVSWYQQTPGQGLQFLFEYFSETQRNKGNFPGRFSGRQFSNSRSEMNVSTLELGDSALYLCASSLSRTGETQYFGPGTRLLVL.

This chain joins TRBV5-1 and TRBJ2-7; D is tentatively TRBD1 or TRBD2 (5 bases each). Trimming stripped 2 bases from V and 3 bases from J, with 15 bases between. The CDR3 contains 15 residues. Per the germline V gene, CDR1 is SGHRS and CDR2 is YFSETQ. The CDR3 region is CASSFGRDGNYEQYF. The CDR3 region has the DNA TGCGCCAGCAGCTTTGGTCGGGACGGAAACTACGAGCAGTACTTC.

The sample holds one count of this clone. J is TRBJ1-3 and V is TRBV4-1; D is unresolved. Germline assignment: CDR1 MGHRA and CDR2 YSYEKL. Trimming took 4 bases from V and 2 from J, leaving 15 bases between them. CDR3 size: 16 residues. The CDR3, as DNA: TGCGCCAGCAGCCTCTCTAGTTCAGTAGCTGGAAACACCATATATTTT. As protein: CASSLSSSVAGNTIYF.

This CDR3 is CASSLVSGSGEQYF. The CDR3, as DNA: TGTGCCAGCAGCTTGGTTAGCGGGAGCGGCGAGCAGTACTTC. The J gene is TRBJ2-7, the V gene TRBV7-8, with 9 bases aligning to TRBD2. V was pared by 3 bases and J by 6 bases, with 6 bases of the junction left unmatched. CDR3 size: 14 residues. The germline V gene has CDR1 SGHVS and CDR2 FQNEAQ.

The rearrangement uses TRBV5-1 and TRBJ1-2; D gene uncertain. From germline, CDR1 is SGHRS and CDR2 YFSETQ. CDR3 size: 15 residues. Trimming left V 0 bases short and J 5 bases short, with 14 bases between. In DNA, the CDR3 is TGCGCCAGCAGCTTGGCCCGGTCACCCCTTTATGGCTACACCTTC. Translation: CASSLARSPLYGYTF. Full variable domain (remainder filled in from reference TRBV5-1 and TRBJ1-2): KAGVTQTPRYLIKTRGQQVTLSCSPISGHRSVSWYQQTPGQGLQFLFEYFSETQRNKGNFPGRFSGRQFSNSRSEMNVSTLELGDSALYLCASSLARSPLYGYTFGSGTRLTVV.

The rearrangement links TRBV7-3 to TRBJ2-1; D is possibly TRBD2 (6 bases). Trimming cost V 4 bases and J 0 bases, with 13 bases left between them. Germline values: CDR1 SGHTA, CDR2 FQGTGA. The CDR3 consists of 16 residues. CDR3 sequence reads: CASSSGTASSYNEQFF. In nucleotides, the CDR3 is TGTGCCAGCAGCTCCGGGACTGCCAGCTCCTACAATGAGCAGTTCTTC.

The rearrangement uses TRBV5-1 and TRBJ2-7; TRBD1 matches 12 bases. Trimming at V came to 3 bases and at J to 6 bases, leaving 7 bases not matched to a gene. The CDR3 contains 15 residues. The germline CDR1 and CDR2 sequences are SGHRS and YFSETQ. The CDR3 bases are TGCGCCAGCAGCTCCGCCGGGACAGGGGGCGGCGAGCAGTACTTC. This gives the protein CASSSAGTGGGEQYF.